This TCR beta chain was retrieved from a study of blood T cell repertoires in COVID-19. Some clones are missing from TCRdb's copy, which holds only in-frame ones; the method was immunoSEQ multiplex PCR. Here the sample spans fewer than 150,000 clones, 83% being singletons. CDR1 and CDR2 (germline): MNHEY, SMNVEV (reference sequence). The CDR3 covers 15 residues. The J segment lost 1 base and the V segment lost 2 bases, leaving 2 bases of the junction unmatched. The V and J genes are TRBV27 and TRBJ1-2; 9 nucleotides line up with TRBD1. This receptor was identified in a man aged 25-40 years who had recovered from COVID-19. Sequenced sample: PBMCs or T cells enriched from blood (not recorded which). CDR3 sequence reads: CASSLRGQGNYGYTF. The CDR3 DNA is TGTGCCAGCAGTTTACGGGGACAGGGTAACTATGGCTACACCTTC.